This record concerns one T cell receptor beta chain sequence. The target antigen is unknown. This related bone marrow graft donor gave peripheral blood on the day of marrow donation. The protocol was immunoSEQ multiplex PCR, while the TCRdb copy is restricted to in-frame clones and leaves out a portion. Found here are around 66,000 clones, over 85% of them singletons; the top ten hold around 3.1%. The sample belongs to a study of T cells after posttransplantation cyclophosphamide. Study-wide results and caveats: Recipient CMV seropositivity and CMV reactivation strongly tracked TRB clonality. Later blood repertoires were often dominated by clones from the donor CD8+ memory compartment. Skin or GI-infiltrating T cells shared few TRB sequences with blood.

This clonotype was obtained from a woman in her thirties in good health and a related stem cell transplant donor. Sequencing used PBMCs.

As DNA, the CDR3 is TGTGCCAGCAGCCCACTGGCGGGGGGCGCGAGCAATCAGCCCCAGCATTTT. Its translation: CASSPLAGGASNQPQHF. V gene TRBV7-6 combines with J gene TRBJ1-5, with D maybe TRBD1 (6 bases). The CDR3 contains 17 residues. Germline V gives CDR1 SGHVS, CDR2 FNYEAQ. Trimming stripped 5 bases from V and 1 base from J, with 18 bases between.